Listed below are T cell receptor beta chains from one sample, sequenced in a study of regulatory T cells in long-lasting Graves disease. Each CDR3 protein is one row after TCRdb ran MiXCR on the multiplex PCR reads. The sample has roughly 380,000 distinct CDR3 sequences; roughly 16% are singletons. The sequences come from peripheral blood mononuclear cells (PBMCs), collected at new diagnosis, from a patient treated with antithyroid drugs. The receptors stem from a female donor with Graves disease. CDR3s include the opening cysteine and the closing phenylalanine or tryptophan. A D gene is named only where the DNA matches it firmly. Where a row states a size, it is once, few, many or the class of an expanded clone; other rows omit it.

-	TRBV14	TRBJ2-1	many	CASSQEYTSSYNEQFF	TGTGCCAGCAGCCAAGAGTACACCAGCTCCTACAATGAGCAGTTCTTC
TRBD1	TRBV6-1	TRBJ1-2	many	CASTTPTGAYGYTF	TGTGCCAGCACCACACCGACAGGGGCCTATGGCTACACCTTC
TRBD1	TRBV6-1	TRBJ1-5	many	CASRLDRVGQPQHF	TGTGCCAGCAGGCTCGACAGGGTGGGTCAGCCCCAGCATTTT
-	TRBV3-1	TRBJ1-2	many	CASSRATDTSNYGYTF	TGTGCCAGCAGCCGAGCGACGGACACATCTAACTATGGCTACACCTTC
-	TRBV4-1	TRBJ1-6	-	CASSQVRQGWNSPLHF	TGCGCCAGCAGCCAAGTTCGGCAGGGGTGGAATTCACCCCTCCACTTT
TRBD1	TRBV12-3/TRBV12-4	TRBJ1-6	many	CASSLGQGRDSPLHF	TGTGCCAGCAGTTTGGGACAGGGTAGGGATTCACCCCTCCACTTT
TRBD1	TRBV19	TRBJ1-4	many	CASSIVGTDGEKLFF	TGTGCCAGTAGTATTGTCGGGACAGATGGTGAAAAACTGTTTTTT
-	TRBV3-1	TRBJ1-2	many	CASSQGMTDGYTF	TGTGCCAGCAGCCAAGGTATGACAGATGGCTACACCTTC
-	TRBV28	TRBJ2-4	-	CATLPGPGDIQYF	TGTGCCACCCTTCCGGGACCTGGGGACATTCAGTACTTC
-	TRBV5-1	TRBJ2-2	-	CASSSALDTGELFF	TGCGCCAGCAGCTCCGCGCTTGACACCGGGGAGCTGTTTTTT
TRBD1	TRBV12-3/TRBV12-4	TRBJ1-3	many	CASSFGQGVGGNTIYF	TGTGCCAGCAGTTTCGGACAGGGGGTTGGTGGAAACACCATATATTTT
TRBD2	TRBV4-1	TRBJ2-5	few	CASSQYWTSGGETQYF	TGCGCCAGCAGCCAATACTGGACTAGCGGGGGGGAGACCCAGTACTTC
-	TRBV18	TRBJ1-1	many	CASSPPTGNTEAFF	TGTGCCAGCTCACCCCCGACAGGGAACACTGAAGCTTTCTTT
TRBD1	TRBV7-9	TRBJ2-2	-	CASSPGTGTADTGELFF	TGTGCCAGCAGCCCCGGGACAGGGACAGCAGACACCGGGGAGCTGTTTTTT
-	TRBV5-6	TRBJ1-5	many	CASSLEGEGNQPQHF	TGTGCCAGCAGCTTGGAGGGGGAGGGCAATCAGCCCCAGCATTTT
TRBD1	TRBV7-2	TRBJ2-1	many	CASSLVGTGVYNEQFF	TGTGCCAGCAGCTTAGTTGGGACAGGGGTGTACAATGAGCAGTTCTTC
-	TRBV4-1	TRBJ2-7	-	CASSLRDLTYEQYF	TGCGCCAGCAGCCTCCGGGACCTTACGTACGAGCAGTACTTC
-	TRBV28	TRBJ1-2	many	CASSLLSTNYGYTF	TGTGCCAGCAGTTTACTCAGTACTAACTATGGCTACACCTTC
-	TRBV5-1	TRBJ2-1	few	CASSLWGAGNNEQFF	TGCGCCAGCAGCTTGTGGGGGGCAGGAAACAATGAGCAGTTCTTC
-	TRBV12-3/TRBV12-4	TRBJ2-5	few	CASSLSHRGPQEPQYF	TGTGCCAGCAGTCTATCCCACCGGGGACCTCAAGAGCCCCAGTACTTC
TRBD1	TRBV19	TRBJ1-1	many	CASGWTGPDNTEAFF	TGTGCCAGTGGCTGGACAGGGCCTGATAACACTGAAGCTTTCTTT
TRBD2	TRBV2	TRBJ2-5	many	CASSRPSGGASGAETQYF	TGTGCCAGCAGTCGTCCTAGCGGGGGGGCGTCTGGAGCGGAGACCCAGTACTTC
TRBD2	TRBV2	TRBJ2-1	many	CASSVWREGNEQFF	TGTGCCAGCAGTGTTTGGCGGGAGGGCAATGAGCAGTTCTTC
-	TRBV6-2/TRBV6-3	TRBJ2-7	many	CASSEEVQDLYEQYF	TGTGCCAGCAGTGAAGAGGTCCAGGACCTCTACGAGCAGTACTTC
-	TRBV5-1	TRBJ2-4	-	CASSLEVAANIQYF	TGCGCCAGCAGCTTGGAAGTGGCAGCAAACATTCAGTACTTC
TRBD1	TRBV5-1	TRBJ2-1	many	CASELETGFGVNEQFF	TGCGCCAGCGAGTTAGAGACAGGGTTCGGTGTCAATGAGCAGTTCTTC
TRBD2	TRBV20-1	TRBJ2-7	many	CSASPPQTSLYEQYF	TGCAGTGCTTCACCCCCCCAGACTAGCCTCTACGAGCAGTACTTC
TRBD2	TRBV28	TRBJ2-3	many	CASSKPSGSTDTQYF	TGTGCCAGCAGTAAACCTAGCGGATCTACAGATACGCAGTATTTT
-	TRBV3-1	TRBJ1-6	many	CASRSFGEGRTNSPLHF	TGTGCCAGCAGATCATTCGGCGAAGGACGCACTAATTCACCCCTCCACTTT
-	TRBV2	TRBJ1-2	-	CTSSWDRYGCTF	-
-	TRBV11-1	TRBJ2-1	many	CASSFGGNNEQFF	TGTGCCAGCAGCTTCGGCGGAAACAATGAGCAGTTCTTC
TRBD1	TRBV19	TRBJ2-1	many	CASWDRGLGDEQFF	TGTGCCAGTTGGGACAGGGGGCTTGGCGATGAGCAGTTCTTC
TRBD2	TRBV20-1	TRBJ2-1	many	CSATLQLARGSYNEQFF	TGCAGTGCCACCCTTCAACTAGCGAGAGGGTCCTACAATGAGCAGTTCTTC
TRBD1	TRBV27	TRBJ1-5	-	CASRPTGDQPQHF	TGTGCCAGCAGACCGACAGGGGATCAGCCCCAGCATTTT
TRBD1	TRBV9	TRBJ1-6	few	CASREAGTDDSPLHF	TGTGCCAGCAGAGAGGCCGGGACAGACGATTCACCCCTCCACTTT
TRBD2	TRBV19	TRBJ2-1	few	CASTRTSGIYNEQFF	TGTGCCAGTACCCGGACTAGCGGGATCTACAATGAGCAGTTCTTC
-	TRBV10-1	TRBJ2-2	few	CASRESGTGELFF	TGCGCCAGCAGGGAGAGTGGCACCGGGGAGCTGTTTTTT
-	TRBV9	TRBJ2-1	-	CASSVVSPGGYNEQFF	TGTGCCAGCAGCGTAGTGTCCCCCGGGGGATACAATGAGCAGTTCTTC
TRBD2	TRBV14	TRBJ2-1	-	CASSQDGASGTNEQFF	TGTGCCAGCAGCCAAGATGGGGCTAGCGGGACAAATGAGCAGTTCTTC
-	TRBV12-3/TRBV12-4	TRBJ2-1	few	CASSGGRNERFF	TGTGCCAGCAGTGGCGGACGCAATGAGCGGTTCTTC
TRBD1	TRBV12-3/TRBV12-4	TRBJ2-7	many	CASSSNRGRGYEQYF	TGTGCCAGCAGTTCGAACAGGGGGCGGGGGTACGAGCAGTACTTC
-	TRBV28	TRBJ2-1	many	CASSLWEAPESDNEQFF	TGTGCCAGCAGTTTATGGGAGGCCCCCGAGAGCGACAATGAGCAGTTCTTC
-	TRBV3-1	TRBJ2-5	many	CASSQDPGAKTQYF	TGTGCCAGCAGCCAAGATCCAGGAGCCAAGACCCAGTACTTC
-	TRBV5-5	TRBJ1-1	many	CASSSSGGQNTEAFF	TGCGCCAGCAGCTCCAGTGGGGGACAGAACACTGAAGCTTTCTTT
-	TRBV20-1	TRBJ1-1	-	CSSAKGNTEAFF	TGCAGTTCAGCCAAGGGGAACACTGAAGCTTTCTTT